The 25 T cell receptor beta chains below were found in one sample sequenced in a study of human T cells and chemical hapten exposure. MiXCR was run by TCRdb on the RACE reads, yielding one entry per CDR3 protein. The table includes approximately 340,000 distinct CDR3 sequences, around 7% detected once. Time point described: patch test 1, 2 weeks after DPC sensitization. Treatment in this sample: therapeutic diphenylcyclopropenone sensitization with weekly scalp DPC. Sequenced material: whole blood, taken in connection with sensitization to the hapten diphenylcyclopropenone (DPC). Source of these receptors: a woman aged 18-29 years with alopecia areata. Some clones in this sample may be carry-over from other donors' samples.

This chain joins TRBV7-2 and TRBJ2-7; 11 bases agree with TRBD2. V was pared by 5 bases and J by 3 bases, with 6 bases of the junction left unmatched. The germline V gene encodes CDR1 SGHTA and CDR2 FQGNSA. The CDR3 runs 15 residues. The CDR3: CASSPPSGGLYEQYF. The CDR3 DNA sequence: TGTGCCAGCAGCCCCCCTAGCGGGGGGCTCTACGAGCAGTACTTC.

This chain connects TRBV12-3 or TRBV12-4 to TRBJ1-1, with no clear D. Trimming removed 7 bases at V and 11 bases at J, with 14 bases between. The CDR3 totals 11 residues. The CDR3 protein is CASTIRLRAFF. In DNA form, the CDR3 reads TGTGCCAGCACCATCCGGTTGAGGGCTTTCTTT.

This clonotype has ten or more counts. The CDR3 nucleotides are TGTGCCAGCAGTGACTCCTGGCTTGGGGGGGGTGAACCAGCCGAGCAGTTCTTC. This encodes CASSDSWLGGGEPAEQFF. The chain has TRBV6-4 and TRBJ2-1, with 7 bases aligning to TRBD2. The CDR3 is 18 residues long. V dropped 0 bases and J dropped 10; count of bases not matched to a gene: 18. The germline gives CDR1 MRHNA, CDR2 SNTAGT.

The J gene is TRBJ2-3, the V gene TRBV3-1, with D maybe TRBD2 (6 bases). Deletions cut 1 base from V and 11 bases from J, with 13 bases between. This CDR3 is built from 13 residues. From germline, CDR1 is LGHDT and CDR2 YNNKEL (reference sequence). The CDR3 loop reads CASSQGTDGGQYF. The CDR3 nucleotides read TGTGCCAGCAGCCAAGGAACCGACGGGGGGCAGTATTTT.

This clonotype was counted many times. The chain links TRBV29-1 to TRBJ1-1; the D is unclear. From germline, CDR1 is SQVTM and CDR2 ANQGSEA. Deletions cut 1 base from V and 9 bases from J, with 6 bases between. The CDR3 is 10 amino acids. The CDR3 reads CSVEASKAFF. DNA for the CDR3: TGCAGCGTTGAAGCATCAAAAGCTTTCTTT.

The J gene is TRBJ2-3, the V gene TRBV5-5, with D possibly matching TRBD1 (5 bases). The germline V and J ends were trimmed by 2 bases and 2 bases, with 15 bases remaining between them. From germline, CDR1 is SGHKS and CDR2 YYEKEE (reference sequence). This CDR3 region has 16 residues. The CDR3 here is CASSFIPQGTTDTQYF. The CDR3 nucleotides read TGTGCCAGCAGCTTTATACCGCAGGGTACCACAGATACGCAGTATTTT.

The sample holds a few counts of this clonotype. J is TRBJ2-6 and V is TRBV11-2, with D tentatively TRBD2 (6 bases). The CDR3 runs 16 residues. Germline CDR1 reads SGHAT; CDR2 reads FQNNGV. V gave up 4 bases and J gave up 1 base, with 11 bases separating them. The CDR3 spells CASSSTRSSGANVLTF. CDR3 in DNA: TGTGCCAGCAGCTCGACTAGATCGTCTGGGGCCAACGTCCTGACTTTC.

This clonotype was seen repeatedly, ten times or more. The genes are TRBV20-1 and TRBJ1-5, with D possibly being TRBD1 (5 bases). Trimming took 7 bases from V and 3 from J, leaving 16 bases between them. This CDR3 is 14 amino acids long. Germline V gene lookup returns CDR1 DFQATT and CDR2 SNEGSKA (reference sequence). Here the CDR3 reads CSVREGSPNQPQHF. CDR3 bases: TGCAGTGTAAGGGAGGGGAGTCCCAATCAGCCCCAGCATTTT.

This clonotype was seen more than once but under ten times. The chain has TRBV9 and TRBJ2-7, with 8 bases matching TRBD1. This CDR3 is built from 15 residues. Per the germline V gene, CDR1 is SGDLS and CDR2 is YYNGEE. The junction had 7 bases not matched to a gene; V was cut back by 3 bases and J by 2 bases. This chain's CDR3 is CASSGSGGAAYEQYF. The CDR3 DNA follows: TGTGCCAGCAGCGGCTCAGGGGGCGCTGCCTACGAGCAGTACTTC. The full variable domain, with the rest looked up from reference TRBV9 and TRBJ2-7, is DSGVTQTPKHLITATGQRVTLRCSPRSGDLSVYWYQQSLDQGLQFLIQYYNGEERAKGNILERFSAQQFPDLHSELNLSSLELGDSALYFCASSGSGGAAYEQYFGPGTRLTVT.

V and J are TRBV6-1 and TRBJ2-3, with D unclear. CDR1 MNHNS and CDR2 SASEGT come from the germline V gene. CDR3 length: 14 amino acids. Trimming cost V 0 bases and J 5 bases, with 9 bases left between them. The CDR3 DNA sequence: TGTGCCAGCAGTGAAGCGCTTCTAAGAGATACGCAGTATTTT. Residues: CASSEALLRDTQYF.

The chain links TRBV13 to TRBJ2-5, with D unclear. CDR3 length: 13 amino acids. The germline CDR1 and CDR2 sequences are PRHDT and FYEKMQ (reference sequence). The ends were cut back, 6 bases at V and 4 bases at J, with 12 bases in the middle. For the CDR3, the DNA is TGTGCCAGCAGTCTCGGGCTGACAGAGACCCAGTACTTC. Translated, it gives CASSLGLTETQYF.

This chain links TRBV28 with TRBJ1-4, with D possibly matching TRBD1 (6 bases). The CDR3 consists of 14 residues. Trimming removed 7 bases at V and 3 bases at J, with 12 bases between. The germline CDR1 and CDR2 sequences are MDHEN and SYDVKM. The CDR3 spells CASTWGGSNEKLFF. CDR3 sequence (DNA): TGTGCCAGCACCTGGGGGGGCTCTAATGAAAAACTGTTTTTT.

This clonotype occurred many times. This sequence joins TRBV11-2 and TRBJ1-4; D might be TRBD1 (6 bases). Trimming removed 2 bases at V and 8 bases at J, with 12 bases between. CDR3 length equals 14 residues. CDR1 SGHAT and CDR2 FQNNGV come from the germline V gene. The CDR3 nucleotides are TGTGCCAGCAGCTTATCGGCAGGGGACGAAAAACTGTTTTTT. Translation: CASSLSAGDEKLFF.

This clonotype has ten or more counts. J is TRBJ2-7 and V is TRBV5-5; unclear D gene. CDR3 length: 15 residues. The V gene's germline CDR1 is SGHKS and CDR2 YYEKEE (reference sequence). V shed 0 bases and J shed 3 bases, with 13 bases lying between them. This chain's CDR3 is CASSLEPALVYEQYF. In nucleotides, the CDR3 is TGTGCCAGCAGCTTGGAACCAGCGTTGGTCTACGAGCAGTACTTC.

In regard to this clonotype: A clone one base away is much larger, so this may be a read error. This chain joins TRBV4-3 and TRBJ2-7; 8 bases are a match to TRBD1. The V gene's germline CDR1 is LGHNA and CDR2 YSLEER. V shed 0 bases, J shed 2 bases, and the junction held 6 bases outside the gene matches. This CDR3 region has 16 residues. CDR3 loop: CASSQDLDRGTYEQYF. The CDR3 DNA reads as TGCGCCAGCAGCCAAGATCTTGACAGGGGCACCTACGAGCAGTACTTC.

This clonotype has a handful of counts. The chain recombines TRBV19 with TRBJ2-3, with D uncertain. The CDR3 extends over 14 amino acids. Trimming shortened V by 3 bases and J by 3 bases, and 10 bases separated the two germline ends. Germline CDR1 is LNHDA and CDR2 is SQIVND (reference sequence). CDR3 nucleotide sequence: TGTGCCAGTAGTATTAAGAGTCGGACAGATACGCAGTATTTT. It yields the protein CASSIKSRTDTQYF. The full variable domain, in which reference TRBV19 and TRBJ2-3 provide the parts outside the CDR3, is DGGITQSPKYLFRKEGQNVTLSCEQNLNHDAMYWYRQDPGQGLRLIYYSQIVNDFQKGDIAEGYSVSREKKESFPLTVTSAQKNPTAFYLCASSIKSRTDTQYFGPGTRLTVL.

The V gene is TRBV6-2 or TRBV6-3, the J gene TRBJ2-7, with a weak D call TRBD1 (5 bases). Germline assignment: CDR1 MNHEY and CDR2 SVGEGT. CDR3 length: 16 residues. Trimming pared 6 bases from V and 0 bases from J, leaving 18 bases between. This CDR3 reads CASRDIDRQLSYEQYF. The CDR3 DNA reads as TGTGCCAGCAGGGACATAGACAGACAGCTCTCCTACGAGCAGTACTTC.

At least ten counts were recorded for this clonotype. The chain carries TRBV28 and TRBJ2-5; D not certain. Deletions cut 8 bases from V and 3 bases from J, with 13 bases between. The CDR3 covers 13 residues. CDR1 MDHEN and CDR2 SYDVKM come from the germline V gene. The CDR3 protein is CASASGVEETQYF. In DNA, the CDR3 is TGTGCCAGCGCTTCCGGCGTCGAAGAGACCCAGTACTTC.

This clonotype was counted many times. This chain links TRBV20-1 with TRBJ2-1; no definite D call. Germline V gives CDR1 DFQATT, CDR2 SNEGSKA (reference sequence). The CDR3 is 16 residues long. Trimming took 0 bases from V and 1 from J, leaving 13 bases between them. CDR3 residues: CSARDPGVGSYNEQFF. CDR3 sequence (DNA): TGCAGTGCTAGAGATCCCGGAGTGGGTTCCTACAATGAGCAGTTCTTC.

This clonotype was recorded a few times. The J gene is TRBJ2-3, the V gene TRBV6-2 or TRBV6-3; D possibly matches TRBD1 or TRBD2 (6 bases each). The CDR3 length is 15 residues. Germline values: CDR1 MNHEY, CDR2 SVGEGT. V lost 6 bases to trimming and J lost 0 bases, with 13 bases between them. In nucleotides, the CDR3 is TGTGCCAGCAGGAGGGGGGACATTAGCACAGATACGCAGTATTTT. Residues: CASRRGDISTDTQYF.

This chain links TRBV29-1 with TRBJ2-5, with D hard to call. The CDR3 loop spans 10 amino acids. Germline CDR1 reads SQVTM; CDR2 reads ANQGSEA. The V gene lost 3 bases and the J gene lost 5 bases, with 4 bases spanning the gap. CDR3: CSVDAETQYF. For the CDR3, the DNA is TGCAGCGTTGACGCCGAGACCCAGTACTTC.

This clonotype was found many times. The chain has TRBV2 and TRBJ1-1; tentative D call: TRBD1 (6 bases). This CDR3 is 15 amino acids long. V lost 6 bases and J lost 1, with 15 bases in between. Germline CDR1 is SNHLY and CDR2 is FYNNEI. The CDR3 DNA sequence: TGTGCCAGCAGAGGGCGCGGGGGCGAGAACACTGAAGCTTTCTTT. Its translation: CASRGRGGENTEAFF.

This chain links TRBV7-8 with TRBJ2-1, with TRBD2 identical over 13 bases. Germline CDR1 and CDR2: SGHVS and FQNEAQ. The CDR3 is 15 amino acids. The V segment lost 5 bases and the J segment 8 bases; nucleotides outside the gene matches: 6. The CDR3 sequence: CASSNGLAGADEQFF. The CDR3 DNA is TGTGCCAGCAGCAACGGACTAGCGGGGGCGGATGAGCAGTTCTTC. The full variable domain, rest sourced from reference TRBV7-8 and TRBJ2-1, is GAGVSQSPRYKVAKRGQDVALRCDPISGHVSLFWYQQALGQGPEFLTYFQNEAQLDKSGLPSDRFFAERPEGSVSTLKIQRTQQEDSAVYLCASSNGLAGADEQFFGPGTRLTVL.

This clonotype came up many times. V gene TRBV12-3 or TRBV12-4 combines with J gene TRBJ2-3; D is uncertain. V was clipped by 5 bases and J by 2 bases, with 8 bases between them. The CDR3 sequence is 13 residues long. The CDR3 DNA reads TGTGCCAGCAGTCGACACCCCACAGATACGCAGTATTTT. Residues: CASSRHPTDTQYF.

This chain connects TRBV18 to TRBJ1-5; no clear D. Trimming pared 2 bases from V and 2 bases from J, leaving 7 bases between. This CDR3 region has 14 residues. Germline values: CDR1 KGHSH, CDR2 LQKENI. The CDR3 is CASSPGAGNQPQHF. In DNA, the CDR3 is TGTGCCAGCTCACCAGGAGCCGGCAATCAGCCCCAGCATTTT.